The clone carrying this T cell receptor (beta chain) was seen ten or more times. Its antigen is undetermined. The data stem from a study of T cell repertoires in cytomegalovirus infection. Study-level information: In public TCR beta signatures, there were indications of both CMV infection and matching HLA type. The study, taken as a whole, reports: Cumulated frequencies of public TCR beta families served to identify carriers of CMV plus the relevant HLA. HLA-C-restricted CMV-specific TCR beta clonotypes prevailed in the ex vivo response.

The germline V gene encodes CDR1 LNHDA and CDR2 SQIVND (reference sequence). After removal of 10 bases from V and 4 bases from J, the junction contained 6 bases not matched to a gene. The CDR3 contains 13 residues. One entry per CDR3 protein results from TCRdb running MiXCR on the reads. The sample has hundreds of thousands of distinct CDR3 sequences, roughly 10% seen once. This sequence originates from a human donor in good health (CMV status not recorded). Some clones in this sample may be carry-over from other donors' samples. This chain links TRBV19 with TRBJ2-2; 7 bases line up with TRBD2. Source material: PBMCs. DNA of the CDR3: TGTGCCACCCGGACGGGGGGCACCGGGGAGCTGTTTTTT. It translates to CATRTGGTGELFF.